This T cell receptor beta chain was retrieved from a study of shared clonotypes between healthy human individuals. The method was immunoSEQ multiplex PCR; TCRdb's version includes in-frame clones alone and lacks a portion of them. The sample includes under 750,000 clones, around 77% of them seen just once. V lost 6 bases, J lost 0 bases, and 9 bases lay in between. CDR3 length equals 14 residues. Germline CDR1 reads MNHNS; CDR2 reads SASEGT. HIV-negative, healthy adults without recent acute infections or vaccinations were the donors. This clone has only a few counts. This clonotype originated in a woman aged 25 to 45 in good health. The rearrangement links TRBV6-1 to TRBJ1-5; D is undetermined. Sequencing was carried out using memory CD4+ T cells sorted from blood. Subset given: CD45RA-negative fraction. The CDR3 sequence is CASRAADSNQPQHF. Written as DNA, the CDR3 is TGTGCCAGCAGGGCCGCGGATAGCAATCAGCCCCAGCATTTT.